This TCR beta chain was profiled in a study of molecular identifiers for immune sequencing clone quantification. Details on this clonotype: A much larger clone lies one base from this, so it may be a read error.

Germline values: CDR1 GTSNPN, CDR2 SVGIG (reference sequence). This CDR3 region has 13 residues. Deletions cut 3 bases from V and 2 bases from J, with 10 bases between. TCRdb independently ran MiXCR on the PCR reads; one entry per CDR3 protein. The sample holds approximately 550,000 distinct CDR3 sequences; about 22% are singletons and the top ten take around 0.84%. The clonotype was recovered from a human donor in good health. Some libraries in this study had Jurkat cell RNA spiked in. The chain is built from TRBV30 and TRBJ1-1; possible D gene TRBD1, 6 bases. Sequences were obtained from naive CD8+ T cells from blood, with Jurkat cell RNA spiked in. Subset specified: FACS-sorted CD8+CD4-CCR7+CD45RA+ naive T cells. The CDR3 here is CAWRTGDNTEAFF. As DNA, the CDR3 is TGTGCCTGGAGGACAGGCGATAACACTGAAGCTTTCTTT.